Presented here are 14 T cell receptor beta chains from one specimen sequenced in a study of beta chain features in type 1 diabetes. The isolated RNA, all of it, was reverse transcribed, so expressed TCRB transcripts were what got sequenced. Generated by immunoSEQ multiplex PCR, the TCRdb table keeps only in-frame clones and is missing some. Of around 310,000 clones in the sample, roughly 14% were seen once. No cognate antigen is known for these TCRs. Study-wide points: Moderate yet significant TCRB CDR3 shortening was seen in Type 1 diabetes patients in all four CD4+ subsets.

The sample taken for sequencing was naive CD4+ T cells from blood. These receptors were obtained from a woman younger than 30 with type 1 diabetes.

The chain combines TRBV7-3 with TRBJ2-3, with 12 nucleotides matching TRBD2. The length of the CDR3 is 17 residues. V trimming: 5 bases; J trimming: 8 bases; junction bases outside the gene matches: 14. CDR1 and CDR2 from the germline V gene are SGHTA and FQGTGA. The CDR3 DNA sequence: TGTGCCAGCAGCCCCCGGACTAGCGGGGCCTCCCTGGGTACGCAGTATTTT. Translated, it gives CASSPRTSGASLGTQYF.

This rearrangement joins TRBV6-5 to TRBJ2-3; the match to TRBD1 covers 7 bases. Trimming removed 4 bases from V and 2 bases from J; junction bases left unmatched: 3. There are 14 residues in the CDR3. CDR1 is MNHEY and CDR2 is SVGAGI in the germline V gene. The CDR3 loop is CASSLQGYTDTQYF. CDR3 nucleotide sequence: TGTGCCAGCAGTTTACAGGGGTACACAGATACGCAGTATTTT.

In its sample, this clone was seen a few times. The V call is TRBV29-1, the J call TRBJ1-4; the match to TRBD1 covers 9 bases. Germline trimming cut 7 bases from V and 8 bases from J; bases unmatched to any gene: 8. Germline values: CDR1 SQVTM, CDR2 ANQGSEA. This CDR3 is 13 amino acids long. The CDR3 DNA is TGCAGCGCTCAACAGGGGGCTGCGGAAAAACTGTTTTTT. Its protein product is CSAQQGAAEKLFF.

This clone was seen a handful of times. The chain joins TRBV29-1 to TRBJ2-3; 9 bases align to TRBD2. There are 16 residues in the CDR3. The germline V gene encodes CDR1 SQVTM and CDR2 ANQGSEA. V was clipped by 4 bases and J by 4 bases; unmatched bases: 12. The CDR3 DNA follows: TGCAGCGTTGGGGTGGGTAGCGGGAGAGTATCAGATACGCAGTATTTT. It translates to CSVGVGSGRVSDTQYF.

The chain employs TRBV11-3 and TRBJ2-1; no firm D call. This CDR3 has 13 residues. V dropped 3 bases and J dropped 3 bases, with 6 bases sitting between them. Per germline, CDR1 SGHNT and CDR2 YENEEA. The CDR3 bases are TGTGCCAGCAGCTTCAGATACTACAATGAGCAGTTCTTC. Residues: CASSFRYYNEQFF.

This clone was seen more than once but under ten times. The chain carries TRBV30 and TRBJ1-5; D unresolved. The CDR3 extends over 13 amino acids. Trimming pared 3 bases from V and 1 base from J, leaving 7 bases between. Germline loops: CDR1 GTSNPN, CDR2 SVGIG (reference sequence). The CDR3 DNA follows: TGTGCCTGGAGCCTGGAGAGCAATCAGCCCCAGCATTTT. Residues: CAWSLESNQPQHF.

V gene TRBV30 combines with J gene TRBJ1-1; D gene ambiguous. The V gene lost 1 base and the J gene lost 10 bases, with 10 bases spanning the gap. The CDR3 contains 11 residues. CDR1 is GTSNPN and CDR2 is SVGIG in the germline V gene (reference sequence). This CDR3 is CAWSERLGAFF. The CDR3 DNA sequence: TGTGCCTGGAGTGAAAGACTGGGAGCTTTCTTT.

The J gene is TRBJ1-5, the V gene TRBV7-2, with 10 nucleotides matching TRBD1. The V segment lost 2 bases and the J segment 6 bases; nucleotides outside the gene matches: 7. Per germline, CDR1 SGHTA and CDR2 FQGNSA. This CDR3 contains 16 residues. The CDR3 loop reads CASSLMWGTGAQPQHF. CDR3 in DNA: TGTGCCAGCAGCTTAATGTGGGGGACAGGGGCTCAGCCCCAGCATTTT.

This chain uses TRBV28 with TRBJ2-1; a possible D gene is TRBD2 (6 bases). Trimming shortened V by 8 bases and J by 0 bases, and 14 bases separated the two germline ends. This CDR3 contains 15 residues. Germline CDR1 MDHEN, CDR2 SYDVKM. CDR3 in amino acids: CASALSGLSYNEQFF. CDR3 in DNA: TGTGCCAGCGCCCTATCGGGACTCTCCTACAATGAGCAGTTCTTC.

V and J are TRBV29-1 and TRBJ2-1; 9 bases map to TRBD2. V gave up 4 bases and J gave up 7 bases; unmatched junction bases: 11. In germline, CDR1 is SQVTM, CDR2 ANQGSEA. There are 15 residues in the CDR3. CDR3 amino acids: CSVAPRLAVRNEQFF. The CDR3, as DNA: TGCAGCGTTGCCCCACGACTAGCGGTTAGGAATGAGCAGTTCTTC.

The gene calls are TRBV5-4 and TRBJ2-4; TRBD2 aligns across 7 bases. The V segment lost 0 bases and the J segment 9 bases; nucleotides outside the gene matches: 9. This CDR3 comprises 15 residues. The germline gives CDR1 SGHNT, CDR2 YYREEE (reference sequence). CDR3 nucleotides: TGTGCCAGCAGCTTGGGGCGGACTAGTTCAGGCATTCAGTACTTC. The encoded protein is CASSLGRTSSGIQYF.

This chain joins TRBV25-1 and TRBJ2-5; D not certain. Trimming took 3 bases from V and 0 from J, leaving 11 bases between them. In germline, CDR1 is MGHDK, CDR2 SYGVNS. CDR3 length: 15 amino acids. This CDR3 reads CASSDGLRNQETQYF. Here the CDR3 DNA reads TGTGCCAGCAGTGATGGCCTTCGAAACCAAGAGACCCAGTACTTC.

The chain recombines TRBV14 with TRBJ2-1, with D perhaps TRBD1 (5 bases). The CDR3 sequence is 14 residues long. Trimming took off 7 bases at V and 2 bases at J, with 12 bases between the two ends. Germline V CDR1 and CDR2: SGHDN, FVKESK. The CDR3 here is CASTGSPTYNEQFF. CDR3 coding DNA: TGTGCCAGCACAGGGTCCCCCACCTACAATGAGCAGTTCTTC.

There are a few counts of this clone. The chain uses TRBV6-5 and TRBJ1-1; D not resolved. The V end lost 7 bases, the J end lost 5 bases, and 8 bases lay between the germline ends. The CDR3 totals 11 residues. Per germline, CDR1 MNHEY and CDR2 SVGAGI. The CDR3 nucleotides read TGTGCCAGCACCTCCAGTACTGAAGCTTTCTTT. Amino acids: CASTSSTEAFF.